One sample yielded the 8 T cell receptor beta chains listed below, sequenced in a study of response to subunit inactivated influenza vaccine. TCRdb independently ran MiXCR on the RT-PCR reads; one entry per CDR3 protein. This table has roughly 630,000 distinct CDR3 sequences, around 15% appearing once. Sample: PBMCs from blood, taken 14 to 15 days before vaccination. The origin of the receptors is a man over 45 who received an inactivated influenza vaccine.

The table lists this clonotype with a few counts. The chain recombines TRBV29-1 with TRBJ2-1; TRBD1 is a possible D gene (6 bases). Per the germline V gene, CDR1 is SQVTM and CDR2 is ANQGSEA. The CDR3 runs 14 residues. Trimming took off 7 bases at V and 3 bases at J, with 16 bases between the two ends. CDR3 sequence: CSAPFSGDYNEQFF. Written as DNA, the CDR3 is TGCAGCGCCCCGTTTTCAGGGGACTACAATGAGCAGTTCTTC.

This chain uses TRBV4-3 with TRBJ1-5; D is uncertain. Trimming removed 0 bases from V and 2 bases from J, with 11 bases in between. This CDR3 spans 16 amino acids. Germline V gene data show CDR1 as LGHNA and CDR2 as YSLEER. CDR3 region: CASSQDATGGNQPQHF. The CDR3 DNA follows: TGCGCCAGCAGCCAAGATGCCACCGGAGGCAATCAGCCCCAGCATTTT.

This clonotype has ten or more counts. This chain joins TRBV11-2 and TRBJ1-2, with D unresolved. V shed 2 bases and J shed 5 bases, with 12 bases lying between them. Germline CDR1 reads SGHAT; CDR2 reads FQNNGV. This CDR3 contains 14 residues. The CDR3 DNA is TGTGCCAGCAGCTTAAGAGGGAGAAATTATGGCTACACCTTC. This sequence encodes CASSLRGRNYGYTF.

There are many counts of this clonotype. The chain recombines TRBV20-1 with TRBJ2-3, with 10 nucleotides matching TRBD1. Unmatched junction bases numbered 5, after V lost 0 bases and J lost 5 bases. There are 15 residues in the CDR3. Germline-derived CDR1 and CDR2 are DFQATT and SNEGSKA (reference sequence). CDR3: CSARDRQGAKDTQYF. CDR3 nucleotide sequence: TGCAGTGCTAGAGATCGACAGGGGGCAAAAGATACGCAGTATTTT.

V gene TRBV28 combines with J gene TRBJ1-1, with unresolved D. The V gene lost 8 bases and the J gene lost 5 bases, with 18 bases spanning the gap. CDR1 and CDR2 (germline): MDHEN, SYDVKM. The length of the CDR3 is 14 residues. The CDR3 sequence: CASLGFRGSTEAFF. DNA of the CDR3: TGTGCCAGCCTAGGATTCCGGGGATCAACTGAAGCTTTCTTT.

This clonotype was seen repeatedly, ten times or more. This chain uses TRBV7-2 with TRBJ2-2; no clear D. V dropped 3 bases and J dropped 5 bases, with 10 bases sitting between them. The CDR3 contains 14 residues. Germline loops: CDR1 SGHTA, CDR2 FQGNSA. In DNA form, the CDR3 reads TGTGCCAGCAGCTTGCTTAGTGGTACCGGGGAGCTGTTTTTT. Encoded protein: CASSLLSGTGELFF.

This chain connects TRBV5-1 to TRBJ1-2; 9 nucleotides agree with TRBD1. The trim removed 5 bases at V and 4 bases at J, leaving 12 bases unmatched. Germline-derived CDR1 and CDR2 are SGHRS and YFSETQ. The CDR3 totals 16 residues. The CDR3 sequence is CASSKDQDRGIYGYTF. DNA of the CDR3: TGCGCCAGCAGTAAAGACCAGGACAGGGGCATCTATGGCTACACCTTC.

This clonotype was observed a handful of times. The chain recombines TRBV28 with TRBJ2-2, with TRBD1 identical over 7 bases. This CDR3 comprises 14 residues. Trimming removed 8 bases from V and 3 bases from J; junction bases left unmatched: 6. The V gene's germline CDR1 is MDHEN and CDR2 SYDVKM. CDR3 region: CASLTGMHTGELFF. The CDR3 DNA follows: TGTGCCAGCCTGACAGGGATGCACACCGGGGAGCTGTTTTTT.